A single sample is the source of the 23 T cell receptor beta chains below, sequenced in a study of blood T cells in healthy people across ages. Sample-barcoded 5' priming and a J-beta primer mix drove a second PCR of roughly 6 to 12 cycles. One entry per CDR3 protein, called by TCRdb with MiXCR from the 5' RACE reads. The top ten clones hold roughly 9% of a sample with roughly 700,000 distinct CDR3 sequences, roughly 25% of them seen once. These sequences were also reported in another study, on T cells of mothers and their children.

The sequencing sample was made of blood. All receptors derive from a boy younger than 18 in good health.

This clonotype was counted between two and nine times. The gene calls are TRBV12-3 or TRBV12-4 and TRBJ1-1; D gene ambiguous. V lost 7 bases and J 10 bases, leaving 19 bases between the germline ends. CDR3 length: 13 residues. CDR3 bases: TGTGCCAGCACCCGGGGTACCCCGCTTGGAGCTTTCTTT. This translates into CASTRGTPLGAFF.

The rearrangement uses TRBV6-2 or TRBV6-3 and TRBJ2-5; 11 positions match TRBD2. Trimming at V came to 6 bases and at J to 1 base, leaving 7 bases not matched to a gene. Germline lookup yields CDR1 MNHEY and CDR2 SVGEGT. The CDR3 has 16 residues. As DNA, the CDR3 is TGTGCCAGCAGCGAGGGGACTAGCGGTTTCCAAGAGACCCAGTACTTC. Residues: CASSEGTSGFQETQYF.

This clonotype was picked up a small number of times. This chain links TRBV11-2 with TRBJ2-5; D not certain. The tail of the sequence fits TRBJ2-7 better, so the J call may be wrong. Germline V gene sequence: CDR1 SGHAT, CDR2 FQNNGV. This CDR3 is 13 amino acids long. The CDR3 region has the DNA TGTGCCAGCAGCTTAGAGCGGAGTTACGAGCAGTACTTC. It yields the protein CASSLERSYEQYF.

V and J are TRBV7-6 and TRBJ1-1; D is perhaps TRBD1 (5 bases). Germline CDR1 and CDR2: SGHVS and FNYEAQ. There are 16 residues in the CDR3. The V gene lost 2 bases and the J gene lost 2 bases, with 15 bases spanning the gap. The CDR3 DNA follows: TGTGCCAGCAGCTTAAATGATTTGACAGTCAACACTGAAGCTTTCTTT. It codes for CASSLNDLTVNTEAFF.

The sample holds a few counts of this clonotype. As DNA, the CDR3 is TGTGCCAGTATCGTGGGTAGGGAGGACATTCAGTACTTC. Protein: CASIVGREDIQYF. This chain links TRBV19 with TRBJ2-4, with a possible D match to TRBD2 (6 bases). The V end was cut by 7 bases, the J end by 8 bases, with 15 bases between. The CDR3 is 13 amino acids. From germline, CDR1 is LNHDA and CDR2 SQIVND (reference sequence).

This sequence joins TRBV2 and TRBJ2-3; no definite D call. CDR1 is SNHLY and CDR2 is FYNNEI in the germline V gene. V was clipped by 7 bases and J by 4 bases, with 9 bases between them. This CDR3 comprises 12 residues. Here the CDR3 DNA reads TGTGCCAGCACCGCTTTTCCAGATACGCAGTATTTT. It is translated as CASTAFPDTQYF.

J is TRBJ2-4 and V is TRBV4-1; 8 bases are a match to TRBD1. CDR1 is MGHRA and CDR2 is YSYEKL in the germline V gene. The J segment lost 5 bases and the V segment lost 0 bases, leaving 3 bases of the junction unmatched. The CDR3 length is 15 residues. CDR3 in amino acids: CASSQEVQGENIQYF. The CDR3 coding sequence is TGCGCCAGCAGCCAAGAAGTACAGGGGGAAAACATTCAGTACTTC.

Only a few counts were recorded for this clonotype. The CDR3 DNA reads as TGCGCCAGCAGCTTGTATGGCGGGACGGGTAATGAAAAACTGTTTTTT. Residues: CASSLYGGTGNEKLFF. This chain links TRBV5-1 with TRBJ1-4, with D possibly TRBD1 on 5 matching bases. CDR3 size: 16 residues. Per the germline V gene, CDR1 is SGHRS and CDR2 is YFSETQ. Trimming removed 1 base from V and 4 bases from J, with 14 bases in between.

The chain joins TRBV3-1 to TRBJ2-5, with 13 nucleotides matching TRBD2. Matching the DNA end better, TRBJ2-1 makes the J call doubtful. In germline, CDR1 is LGHDT, CDR2 YNNKEL (reference sequence). The CDR3 contains 20 residues. CDR3 residues: CASSSRFTSGGAYRVNEQFF. DNA for the CDR3: TGTGCCAGCAGCTCCCGATTTACTAGCGGGGGGGCTTATAGGGTCAATGAGCAGTTCTTC.

There are a few counts of this clonotype. The chain uses TRBV4-2 and TRBJ2-6, with D unresolved. V lost 0 bases to trimming and J lost 0 bases, with 9 bases between them. CDR3 length equals 17 residues. CDR1 and CDR2 (germline): LGHNA, YNFKEQ. The CDR3 DNA sequence: TGTGCCAGCAGCCAAGAGCTCTGGGTCTCTGGGGCCAACGTCCTGACTTTC. Translated: CASSQELWVSGANVLTF.

As regards this clonotype: A junction end diverges from the germline sequence, so it may reflect a read error. V gene TRBV7-7 combines with J gene TRBJ2-7, with a tentative D call TRBD1 (5 bases). This CDR3 has 15 residues. Germline CDR1 is SSHAT and CDR2 is FNYEAQ (reference sequence). CDR3 bases: TGTGCTAGCAGCTTAGGGGATTCTCTCTCCTACGAGCAGTACTTC. Protein sequence: CASSLGDSLSYEQYF.

This clonotype was observed a handful of times. The chain combines TRBV5-1 with TRBJ2-7; D perhaps matches TRBD1 (6 bases). Per germline, CDR1 SGHRS and CDR2 YFSETQ. Trimming removed 2 bases at V and 3 bases at J, with 12 bases between. This CDR3 comprises 14 residues. Written as DNA, the CDR3 is TGCGCCAGCAGCTTTCAGGGGTCGGGCTACGAGCAGTACTTC. Protein: CASSFQGSGYEQYF.

This sequence joins TRBV7-6 and TRBJ2-5; 10 bases are a match to TRBD1. V dropped 3 bases and J dropped 1; count of bases not matched to a gene: 5. The CDR3 has 16 amino acids. CDR1 is SGHVS and CDR2 is FNYEAQ in the germline V gene. The chain's CDR3 is CASSFSRDRGQETQYF. CDR3 nucleotides: TGTGCCAGCAGCTTTTCCCGGGACAGGGGCCAAGAGACCCAGTACTTC. Variable domain in full (rest from reference TRBV7-6 and TRBJ2-5): GAGVSQSPRYKVTKRGQDVALRCDPISGHVSLYWYRQALGQGPEFLTYFNYEAQQDKSGLPNDRFSAERPEGSISTLTIQRTEQRDSAMYRCASSFSRDRGQETQYFGPGTRLLVL.

This clonotype was counted between two and nine times. The V and J genes are TRBV12-3 or TRBV12-4 and TRBJ1-5; D is perhaps TRBD1 (5 bases). The CDR3 has 13 amino acids. V lost 5 bases and J lost 5, with 10 bases in between. The CDR3 loop reads CASSIDRYQPQHF. DNA of the CDR3: TGTGCCAGCAGTATAGACAGATATCAGCCCCAGCATTTT.

The gene calls are TRBV28 and TRBJ2-7, with D possibly TRBD2 on 6 matching bases. The CDR3 is made up of 13 amino acids. The V end was cut by 8 bases, the J end by 3 bases, with 14 bases between. The germline V gene has CDR1 MDHEN and CDR2 SYDVKM. CDR3 protein: CASAPGLVYEQYF. CDR3 nucleotides: TGTGCCAGCGCCCCGGGACTCGTCTACGAGCAGTACTTC.

This clonotype has ten or more counts. The junction and the germline gene differ at one end; a read error may be behind it. V gene TRBV12-3 or TRBV12-4 combines with J gene TRBJ2-1, with unresolved D. This CDR3 spans 11 amino acids. The CDR3 coding sequence is TGTGCCAGCAGCTTAGTCGGTGAGCAGTTCTTC. Translated: CASSLVGEQFF.

This clonotype has just a few counts. The chain couples TRBV7-2 to TRBJ2-7, with a weak D call TRBD1 (5 bases). V was clipped by 4 bases and J by 2 bases, with 12 bases between them. The germline V gene has CDR1 SGHTA and CDR2 FQGNSA. CDR3 length equals 14 residues. CDR3 sequence: CASSSWAGTYEQYF. The CDR3 nucleotides read TGTGCCAGCAGCTCGTGGGCAGGGACCTACGAGCAGTACTTC.

This clonotype was seen only a few times. The V call is TRBV5-1, the J call TRBJ2-5; TRBD2 agrees at 10 bases. The J call could be wrong; TRBJ2-7 is a better fit for the DNA end. Germline V lookup: CDR1 SGHRS, CDR2 YFSETQ. This CDR3 is built from 14 residues. This CDR3 reads CASRVAGGIYEQYF. The CDR3 DNA sequence: TGCGCCAGCAGGGTAGCGGGAGGCATCTACGAGCAGTACTTC.

The V and J genes are TRBV20-1 and TRBJ2-1, with a possible D match to TRBD1 (5 bases). V was cut by 5 bases and J by 5 bases, with 22 bases left in between. This CDR3 spans 16 amino acids. Germline V gene data show CDR1 as DFQATT and CDR2 as SNEGSKA (reference sequence). The CDR3 sequence: CSALSPSGPINNEQFF. The CDR3 DNA follows: TGCAGTGCTCTGTCTCCCTCAGGGCCAATAAACAATGAGCAGTTCTTC.

This clonotype was counted only a few times. J is TRBJ2-5 and V is TRBV9, with 12 bases identical to TRBD2. The CDR3 is 16 amino acids. V lost 0 bases to trimming and J lost 5 bases; unmatched junction nucleotides: 5. The germline V gene encodes CDR1 SGDLS and CDR2 YYNGEE. CDR3 nucleotides: TGTGCCAGCAGCGTAGACACTAGCGGGGGGTTTGAGACCCAGTACTTC. Translating gives CASSVDTSGGFETQYF.

The V gene is TRBV5-6, the J gene TRBJ2-5; no clear D. Germline CDR1 is SGHDT and CDR2 is YYEEEE. Deletions cut 2 bases from V and 5 bases from J, with 7 bases between. This CDR3 contains 12 residues. DNA for the CDR3: TGTGCCAGCAGCTTAAATATGGAGACCCAGTACTTC. Its protein product is CASSLNMETQYF.

Concerning this clonotype: The junction departs from germline at one end; a sequencing error may be responsible. V and J are TRBV2 and TRBJ2-7, with D possibly being TRBD2 (5 bases). Germline V CDR1 and CDR2: SNHLY, FYNNEI. CDR3 size: 13 residues. Written as DNA, the CDR3 is TGTGCCGGCAGTGAAGCGGCAGCCTACGAGCAGTACTTC. It specifies CAGSEAAAYEQYF.

V gene TRBV14 combines with J gene TRBJ2-5; a weak D match, TRBD2 (6 bases). This CDR3 has 12 amino acids. V was shortened by 4 bases and J by 9 bases, with 12 bases between the two germline ends. The germline V gene has CDR1 SGHDN and CDR2 FVKESK. In nucleotides, the CDR3 is TGTGCCAGCAGCCCCGGGACTCCCCCCCAGTACTTC. This sequence encodes CASSPGTPPQYF.